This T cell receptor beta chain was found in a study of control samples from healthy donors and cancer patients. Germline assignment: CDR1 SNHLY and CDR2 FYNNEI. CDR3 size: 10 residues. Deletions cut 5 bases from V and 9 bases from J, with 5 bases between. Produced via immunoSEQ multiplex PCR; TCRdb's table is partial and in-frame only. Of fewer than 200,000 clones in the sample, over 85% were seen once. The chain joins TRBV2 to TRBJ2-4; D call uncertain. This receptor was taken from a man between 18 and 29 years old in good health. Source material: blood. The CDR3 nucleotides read TGTGCCAGCAGTTTCAGCATTCAGTACTTC. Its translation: CASSFSIQYF.